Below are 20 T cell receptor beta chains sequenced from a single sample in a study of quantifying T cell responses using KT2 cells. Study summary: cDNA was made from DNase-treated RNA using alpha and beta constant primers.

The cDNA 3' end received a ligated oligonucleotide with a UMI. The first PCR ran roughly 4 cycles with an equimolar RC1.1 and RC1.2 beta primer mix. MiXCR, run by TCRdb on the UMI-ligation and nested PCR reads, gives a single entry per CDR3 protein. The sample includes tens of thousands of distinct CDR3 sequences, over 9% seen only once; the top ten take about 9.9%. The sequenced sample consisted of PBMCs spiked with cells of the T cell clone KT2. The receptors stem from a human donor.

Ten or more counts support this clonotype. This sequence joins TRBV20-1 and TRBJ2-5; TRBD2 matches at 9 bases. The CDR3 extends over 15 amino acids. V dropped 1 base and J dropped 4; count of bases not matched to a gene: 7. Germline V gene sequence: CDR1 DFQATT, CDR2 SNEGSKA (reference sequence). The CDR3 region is CSARGGGRAVETQYF. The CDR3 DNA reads TGCAGTGCTAGAGGTGGCGGGAGGGCCGTAGAGACCCAGTACTTC.

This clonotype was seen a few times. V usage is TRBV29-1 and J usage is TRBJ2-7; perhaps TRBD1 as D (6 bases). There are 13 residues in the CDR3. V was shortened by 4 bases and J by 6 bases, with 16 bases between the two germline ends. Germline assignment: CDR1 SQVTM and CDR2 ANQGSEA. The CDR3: CSVVWTVGGEQYF. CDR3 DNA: TGCAGCGTTGTATGGACAGTTGGCGGCGAGCAGTACTTC.

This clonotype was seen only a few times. Here the CDR3 reads CASSLGPIVEYF. The CDR3 DNA sequence: TGTGCCAGCAGCTTGGGCCCGATAGTTGAGTATTTT. This sequence joins TRBV7-2 and TRBJ2-3; D remains unclear. The CDR3 extends over 12 amino acids. The germline V and J ends were trimmed by 3 bases and 13 bases, with 14 bases remaining between them. CDR1 is SGHTA and CDR2 is FQGNSA in the germline V gene. Full variable domain (rest looked up from reference TRBV7-2 and TRBJ2-3): GAGVSQSPSNKVTEKGKDVELRCDPISGHTALYWYRQSLGQGLEFLIYFQGNSAPDKSGLPSDRFSAERTGGSVSTLTIQRTQQEDSAVYLCASSLGPIVEYFGPGTRLTVL.

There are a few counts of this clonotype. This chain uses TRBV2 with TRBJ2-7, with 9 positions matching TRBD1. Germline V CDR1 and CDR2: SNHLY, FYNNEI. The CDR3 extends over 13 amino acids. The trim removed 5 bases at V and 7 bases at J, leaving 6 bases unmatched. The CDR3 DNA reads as TGTGCCAGCAGTACCTGGACAGGGGAAGAGCAGTACTTC. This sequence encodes CASSTWTGEEQYF.

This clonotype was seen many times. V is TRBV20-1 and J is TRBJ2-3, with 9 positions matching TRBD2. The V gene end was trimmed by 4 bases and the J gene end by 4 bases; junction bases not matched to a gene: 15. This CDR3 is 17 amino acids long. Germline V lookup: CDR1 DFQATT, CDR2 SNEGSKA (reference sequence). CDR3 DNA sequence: TGCAGTGCTACTCCTTCCTTAGCGGGAGTTTATTCAGATACGCAGTATTTT. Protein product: CSATPSLAGVYSDTQYF.

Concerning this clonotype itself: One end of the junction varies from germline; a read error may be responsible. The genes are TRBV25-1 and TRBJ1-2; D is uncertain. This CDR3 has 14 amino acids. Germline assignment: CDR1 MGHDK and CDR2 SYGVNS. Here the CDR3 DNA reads TGTGCCAGCAGTGAATTGTTCGTAACCTATGTCTACACCTTC. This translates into CASSELFVTYVYTF.

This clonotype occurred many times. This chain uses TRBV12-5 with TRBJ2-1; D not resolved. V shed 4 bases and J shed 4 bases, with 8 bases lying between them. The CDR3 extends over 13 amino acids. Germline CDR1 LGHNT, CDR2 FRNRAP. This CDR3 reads CASGSAAYNEQFF. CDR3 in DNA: TGTGCTAGTGGTTCGGCGGCATACAATGAGCAGTTCTTC.

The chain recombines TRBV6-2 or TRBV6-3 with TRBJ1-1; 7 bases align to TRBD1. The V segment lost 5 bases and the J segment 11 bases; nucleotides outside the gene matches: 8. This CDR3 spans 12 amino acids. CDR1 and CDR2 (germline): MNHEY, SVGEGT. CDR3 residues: CASSTRDRGAFF. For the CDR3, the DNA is TGTGCCAGCAGTACCCGGGACAGAGGGGCTTTCTTT.

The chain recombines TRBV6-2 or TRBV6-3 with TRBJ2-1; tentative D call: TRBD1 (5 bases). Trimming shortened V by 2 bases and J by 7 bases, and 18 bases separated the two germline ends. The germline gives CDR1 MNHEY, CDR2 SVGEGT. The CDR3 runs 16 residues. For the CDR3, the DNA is TGTGCCAGCAGTTACACTCAGGGTGGCTACAGGAATGAGCAGTTCTTC. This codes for CASSYTQGGYRNEQFF.

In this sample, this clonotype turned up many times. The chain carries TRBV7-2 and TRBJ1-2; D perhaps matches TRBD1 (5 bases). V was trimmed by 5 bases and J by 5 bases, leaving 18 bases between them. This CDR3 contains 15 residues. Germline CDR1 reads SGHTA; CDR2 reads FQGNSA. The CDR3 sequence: CASSLQAGLEYGYTF. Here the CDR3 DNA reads TGTGCCAGCAGCCTCCAGGCAGGGCTCGAGTATGGCTACACCTTC.

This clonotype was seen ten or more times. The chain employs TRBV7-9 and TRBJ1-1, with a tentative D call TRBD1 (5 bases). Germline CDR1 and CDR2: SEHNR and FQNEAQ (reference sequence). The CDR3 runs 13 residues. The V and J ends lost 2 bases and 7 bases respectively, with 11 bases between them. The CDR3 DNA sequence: TGTGCCAGCAGCTTACCCGGGGCCGTTGAAGCTTTCTTT. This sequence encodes CASSLPGAVEAFF.

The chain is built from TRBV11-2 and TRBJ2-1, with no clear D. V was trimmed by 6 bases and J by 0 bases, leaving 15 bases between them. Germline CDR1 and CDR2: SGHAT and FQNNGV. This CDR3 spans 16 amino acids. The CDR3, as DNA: TGTGCCAGCAGAAAACCGGGTAAGAGCTCCTACAATGAGCAGTTCTTC. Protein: CASRKPGKSSYNEQFF.

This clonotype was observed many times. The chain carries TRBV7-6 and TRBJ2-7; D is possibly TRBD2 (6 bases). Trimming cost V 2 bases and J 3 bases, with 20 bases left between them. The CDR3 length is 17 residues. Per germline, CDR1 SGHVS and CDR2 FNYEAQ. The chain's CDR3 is CASSLSAGGTGNYEQYF. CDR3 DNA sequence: TGTGCCAGCAGCTTATCGGCGGGCGGGACTGGGAACTACGAGCAGTACTTC.

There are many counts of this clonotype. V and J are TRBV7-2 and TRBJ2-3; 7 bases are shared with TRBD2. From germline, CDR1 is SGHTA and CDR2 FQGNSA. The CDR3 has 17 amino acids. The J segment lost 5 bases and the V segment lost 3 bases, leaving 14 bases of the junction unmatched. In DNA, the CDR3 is TGTGCCAGCAGCTTTTCTACAACGGGAGGCCGGAAAGATACGCAGTATTTT. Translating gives CASSFSTTGGRKDTQYF. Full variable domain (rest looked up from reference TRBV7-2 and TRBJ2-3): GAGVSQSPSNKVTEKGKDVELRCDPISGHTALYWYRQSLGQGLEFLIYFQGNSAPDKSGLPSDRFSAERTGGSVSTLTIQRTQQEDSAVYLCASSFSTTGGRKDTQYFGPGTRLTVL.

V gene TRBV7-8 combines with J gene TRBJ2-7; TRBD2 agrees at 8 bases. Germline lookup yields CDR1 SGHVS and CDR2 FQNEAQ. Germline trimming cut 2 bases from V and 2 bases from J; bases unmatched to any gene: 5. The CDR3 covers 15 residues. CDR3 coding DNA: TGTGCCAGCAGCTTACGGGAGGGAAGGACCTACGAGCAGTACTTC. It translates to CASSLREGRTYEQYF.

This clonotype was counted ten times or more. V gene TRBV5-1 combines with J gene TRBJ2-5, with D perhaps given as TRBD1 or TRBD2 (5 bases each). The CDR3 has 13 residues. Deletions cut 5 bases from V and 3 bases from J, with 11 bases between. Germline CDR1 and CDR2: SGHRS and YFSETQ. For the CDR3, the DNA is TGCGCCAGCAGTAGGGACCAAGAAGAGACCCAGTACTTC. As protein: CASSRDQEETQYF.

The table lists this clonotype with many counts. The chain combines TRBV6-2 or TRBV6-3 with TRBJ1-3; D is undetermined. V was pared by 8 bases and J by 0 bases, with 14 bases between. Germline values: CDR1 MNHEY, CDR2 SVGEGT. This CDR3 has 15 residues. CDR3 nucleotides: TGTGCCAGCCGGACGACACTCGTCTCTGGAAACACCATATATTTT. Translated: CASRTTLVSGNTIYF.

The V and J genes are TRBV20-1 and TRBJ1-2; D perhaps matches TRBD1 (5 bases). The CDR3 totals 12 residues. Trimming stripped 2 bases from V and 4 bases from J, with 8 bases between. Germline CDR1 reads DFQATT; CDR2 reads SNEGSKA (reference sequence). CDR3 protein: CSARPDSYGYTF. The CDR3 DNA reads TGCAGTGCTAGACCCGACAGCTATGGCTACACCTTC.

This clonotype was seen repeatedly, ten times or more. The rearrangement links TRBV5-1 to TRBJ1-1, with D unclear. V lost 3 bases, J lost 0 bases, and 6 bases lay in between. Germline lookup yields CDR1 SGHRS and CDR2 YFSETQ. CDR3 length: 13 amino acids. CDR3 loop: CASSSTVNTEAFF. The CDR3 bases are TGCGCCAGCAGCTCGACGGTGAACACTGAAGCTTTCTTT. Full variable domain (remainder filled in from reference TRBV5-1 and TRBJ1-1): KAGVTQTPRYLIKTRGQQVTLSCSPISGHRSVSWYQQTPGQGLQFLFEYFSETQRNKGNFPGRFSGRQFSNSRSEMNVSTLELGDSALYLCASSSTVNTEAFFGQGTRLTVV.

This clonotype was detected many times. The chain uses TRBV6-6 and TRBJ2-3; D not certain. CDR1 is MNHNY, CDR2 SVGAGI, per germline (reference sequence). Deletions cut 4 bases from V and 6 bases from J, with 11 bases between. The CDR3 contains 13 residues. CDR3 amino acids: CASSSHSEDTQYF. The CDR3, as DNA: TGTGCCAGCAGTTCCCACAGCGAGGATACGCAGTATTTT.